Ten or more counts support the clone carrying this T cell receptor beta chain. Time point here: persistent/refractory GD, antithyroid drugs over 5 years with positive TRAb. The TCR library was made from RNA extracted from PBMCs. Arm-PCR with iRepertoire HTBI primers amplified the CDR3 regions for these TCR beta libraries. TCRdb itself ran the multiplex PCR reads through MiXCR, one entry per CDR3 protein. The table records about 470,000 distinct CDR3 sequences, about 22% of them present only once. This CDR3 has 18 residues. V was cut by 0 bases and J by 0 bases, with 17 bases left in between. The germline gives CDR1 LNHNV, CDR2 YYDKDF (reference sequence). These data come from a study of regulatory T cells in long-lasting Graves disease.

Sequencing used peripheral blood mononuclear cells (PBMCs), obtained when the disease was refractory, from a patient treated with antithyroid drugs. This chain joins TRBV15 and TRBJ2-5, with a weak D call TRBD1 (6 bases). The source of this sequence is a female donor with Graves disease. For the CDR3, the DNA is TGTGCCACCAGCAGAGATGGTTGGGGGCGGACAGACCAAGAGACCCAGTACTTC. Protein product: CATSRDGWGRTDQETQYF.